This T cell receptor (beta chain) came from a study of control samples from healthy donors and cancer patients (dated by TCRdb to about 2020). In regard to this clone: Its cognate antigen has yet to be identified. No base qualities exist here, and no much larger clone lies one base off it.

V drops 0 bases and J drops 10 bases, leaving 12 bases in between. Counted from cysteine to phenylalanine, this CDR3 has 14 amino acids. Left in the record is the CDR3 DNA by itself, 42 bases read in frame from the first base. From a lookup of the germline V gene (reference sequence), CDR1 and CDR2 are LGHDT and YNNKEL. Library prep was done by the immunoSEQ multiplex PCR assay. The source is immuneACCESS, and TCRdb retained only in-frame sequences with V and J called. Part of the clones is not carried over; for the studies checked, unresolved V genes explain less than half of this, and the remainder is unexplained. The sample includes 110,000 or so clones, with about nine tenths observed a single time. The leading ten clones occupy under 4.5% of the sample.

The clonotype comes from a human donor in good health. The donor label of this sample is uncertain. The sequence is built from TRBV3-1 (or the pseudogene TRBV3-2) and TRBJ1-4, with no confident D gene call. Sequenced sample: blood. The nucleotides are TGTGCCAGCAGCCAAGATCACGGGGTTGGAAAACTGTTTTTT. Translation gives CASSQDHGVGKLFF.